This T cell receptor beta chain stems from a study of cytomegalovirus exposure and HLA in healthy donors. Findings and limits, study-wide: Previously analyzed data showed that most TCR beta V segments were productive at a frequency of about 90% or about 30%. Other equally common chains were less clonally expanded than HLA-associated TCR beta chains, a later analysis showed. Compared with the roughly 730-donor mean, an Asian-associated ancestry cluster reportedly had fewer N-insertions, according to a later analysis.

PCR used 60 Vbeta primers and 13 Jbeta primers. Authors' methods: Later analysis identified some 80 million unique TCR beta chains, about 12 million shared. TCRdb keeps only in-frame clones here, not all; method: immunoSEQ multiplex PCR. V and J calls plus clone size are reproduced from that table; the DNA served to infer D and trimming. This sample's table reports 190,000 or so clones. The CDR3 sequence is 13 residues long. Trimming cost V 5 bases and J 4 bases, with 12 bases left between them. Germline V gene lookup returns CDR1 SNHLY and CDR2 FYNNEI. In regard to this clone: Its antigen is as yet unknown.

This TCR was sampled from a boy between 10 and 17 years old in good health and CMV-seronegative. The specimen sequenced was PBMCs. The V gene is TRBV2, the J gene TRBJ2-7; tentative D call: TRBD1 (6 bases). This CDR3 is CASSRQEPYEQYF. As DNA, the CDR3 is TGTGCCAGCAGTAGACAGGAACCTTACGAGCAGTACTTC.